The rows below give T cell receptor beta chains drawn from one sample of a study of T cell repertoires in ileal Crohn's disease. Clones were read by immunoSEQ multiplex PCR, and TCRdb kept only the in-frame ones, dropping some. The data show 2,600 or so clones, 70% to 85% seen once. Specimen: ileal tissue. The receptors originated from an adult with Crohn's disease. CDR3s include the opening cysteine and the closing phenylalanine or tryptophan. The order of the fields is clone size, D gene, V gene, J gene, CDR3 protein, CDR3 DNA. The D gene is left open where the match is weak. Clone size is given for some rows only: seen once, a few or many times, or a class if the clone is expanded.

>NA|TRBD1|TRBV4-3|TRBJ1-1
CASSPSRGRTEAFF
TGCGCCAGCAGCCCATCAAGGGGGCGAACTGAAGCTTTCTTT
>NA|NA|TRBV10-3|TRBJ1-1
CAISESTDLNTEAFF
TGTGCCATCAGTGAGTCGACCGACTTGAACACTGAAGCTTTCTTT
>NA|TRBD2|TRBV2|TRBJ2-1
CASIKEAGAKNEQFF
TGTGCCAGCATAAAGGAAGCGGGAGCCAAGAATGAGCAGTTCTTC
>NA|NA|TRBV6-1|TRBJ2-7
CASIGSSYEQYF
TGTGCCAGCATTGGCAGCTCCTACGAGCAGTACTTC
>NA|NA|TRBV10-2|TRBJ1-5
CASSATGRTQPQHF
TGCGCCAGCAGCGCCACAGGGCGAACTCAGCCCCAGCATTTT
>NA|NA|TRBV7-9|TRBJ2-7
CASSHPASGYEQYF
TGTGCCAGCAGCCATCCCGCTTCAGGGTACGAGCAGTACTTC
>NA|TRBD1|TRBV5-6|TRBJ2-1
CASRLTGVGYEQFF
TGTGCCAGCAGATTGACAGGGGTTGGGTATGAGCAGTTCTTC
>NA|TRBD1|TRBV11-3|TRBJ2-7
CASSQGGQGSYEQYF
TGTGCCAGCAGCCAGGGGGGACAGGGATCCTACGAGCAGTACTTC
>NA|TRBD1|TRBV30|TRBJ1-3
CAWSNKQGSYGNTIYF
TGTGCCTGGAGTAACAAACAGGGGTCCTACGGAAACACCATATATTTT
>few|NA|TRBV2|TRBJ1-4
CASSEGGGNEKLFF
TGTGCCAGCAGTGAAGGAGGCGGAAATGAAAAACTGTTTTTT
>NA|NA|TRBV9|TRBJ2-6
CASSVGSSGANVLTF
TGTGCCAGCAGCGTAGGGAGCTCTGGGGCCAACGTCCTGACTTTC
>NA|NA|TRBV5-1|TRBJ2-1
CASSLDGNSYNEQFF
TGCGCCAGCAGCTTGGACGGGAACTCCTACAATGAGCAGTTCTTC
>NA|NA|TRBV4-2|TRBJ1-5
CASSQDPQADQPQHF
TGTGCCAGCAGCCAAGATCCACAGGCGGATCAGCCCCAGCATTTT
>NA|TRBD2|TRBV7-2|TRBJ2-5
CASSLVAGGGETQYF
TGTGCCAGCAGCTTAGTAGCGGGGGGCGGGGAGACCCAGTACTTC
>NA|NA|TRBV2|TRBJ1-1
CASRSRSSGDTEAFF
TGTGCCAGCAGATCAAGGTCCTCCGGAGACACTGAAGCTTTCTTT
>NA|TRBD2|TRBV7-2|TRBJ2-7
CASSLGLAGEQYF
TGTGCCAGCAGCTTAGGACTAGCGGGAGAGCAGTACTTC
>few|NA|TRBV6-5|TRBJ1-6
CASSVQVGNSPLHF
TGTGCCAGCAGTGTACAGGTTGGGAATTCCCCCCTCCACTTT
>once|NA|TRBV27|TRBJ2-7
CASREAGRASYEQYF
TGTGCCAGCCGGGAAGCCGGACGGGCTTCCTACGAGCAGTACTTC
>NA|TRBD1|TRBV28|TRBJ1-5
CASSLYDRGLSQPQHF
TGTGCCAGCAGTTTATACGACAGGGGGCTAAGTCAGCCCCAGCATTTT
>NA|TRBD1|TRBV4-3|TRBJ1-2
CASSQERTGAYGYTF
TGCGCCAGCAGCCAAGAGAGGACAGGGGCCTATGGCTACACCTTC
>NA|NA|TRBV19|TRBJ2-7
CASNPGSTYEQYF
TGTGCCAGTAATCCGGGATCGACCTACGAGCAGTACTTC
>NA|TRBD2|TRBV6-1|TRBJ2-5
CASSERTSGKETQYF
TGTGCCAGCAGTGAGCGGACTAGCGGGAAAGAGACCCAGTACTTC
>NA|TRBD2|TRBV18|TRBJ2-7
CASAGLAGDEQYF
TGTGCCAGCGCGGGACTAGCGGGAGACGAGCAGTACTTC
>NA|NA|TRBV2|TRBJ1-1
CASSGVYGLDTEAFF
TGTGCCAGCAGTGGGGTGTACGGGTTGGACACTGAAGCTTTCTTT
>NA|TRBD2|TRBV6-6|TRBJ2-1
CASSFFSSGENEQFF
TGTGCCAGCAGTTTTTTCTCTAGCGGAGAGAATGAGCAGTTCTTC
>few|NA|TRBV7-3|TRBJ1-1
CASSYKNTEAFF
TGTGCCAGCAGCTACAAGAACACTGAAGCTTTCTTT
>NA|NA|TRBV6-4|TRBJ2-7
CASSKLPGYEQYF
TGTGCCAGCAGTAAACTCCCCGGGTACGAGCAGTACTTC
>NA|NA|TRBV13|TRBJ2-7
CAGSFDKLSYEQYF
TGTGCCGGCAGCTTCGACAAACTCTCCTACGAGCAGTACTTC
>once|NA|TRBV5-1|TRBJ2-7
CASSFAGDTYEQYF
TGCGCCAGCAGCTTCGCAGGGGATACCTACGAGCAGTACTTC
>NA|NA|TRBV9|TRBJ1-1
CASSLGHPTEAFF
TGTGCCAGCAGCCTAGGACACCCCACTGAAGCTTTCTTT
>NA|TRBD2|TRBV7-9|TRBJ2-1
CASSLASGRAGYNEQFF
TGTGCCAGCAGCTTAGCTAGCGGGAGGGCCGGGTACAATGAGCAGTTCTTC
>few|TRBD1|TRBV10-3|TRBJ2-3
CAISEGTGGFTDTQYF
TGTGCCATCAGTGAGGGGACAGGGGGCTTCACAGATACGCAGTATTTT
>NA|TRBD2|TRBV6-5|TRBJ2-5
CASTLAGVPPETQYF
TGTGCCAGCACGTTGGCGGGAGTACCCCCAGAGACCCAGTACTTC
>NA|NA|TRBV5-1|TRBJ2-7
CASSLDGGSSYEQYF
TGCGCCAGCAGCTTGGATGGGGGGAGTTCCTACGAGCAGTACTTC
>few|TRBD2|TRBV19|TRBJ2-1
CASSVGLAGGYEQFF
TGTGCCAGTAGTGTCGGACTAGCGGGGGGGTATGAGCAGTTCTTC
>NA|NA|TRBV19|TRBJ2-7
CAPILYEQYF
TGTGCCCCTATCCTTTACGAGCAGTACTTC
>few|NA|TRBV4-2|TRBJ2-5
CASSQMPGGEETQYF
TGTGCCAGCAGCCAAATGCCGGGGGGCGAAGAGACCCAGTACTTC
>NA|NA|TRBV5-1|TRBJ2-1
CASSSRGDNEQFF
TGCGCCAGCAGCTCCAGGGGGGATAATGAGCAGTTCTTC
>NA|TRBD1|TRBV19|TRBJ1-4
CASIPGQADNEKLFF
TGTGCCAGTATTCCGGGACAGGCGGATAATGAAAAACTGTTTTTT
>NA|NA|TRBV15|TRBJ2-3
CATSTGGMRTDTQYF
TGTGCCACCAGCACAGGGGGGATGCGCACAGATACGCAGTATTTT
>NA|TRBD1|TRBV5-1|TRBJ1-4
CASSSGTADEKLFF
TGCGCCAGCAGCTCGGGGACAGCCGATGAAAAACTGTTTTTT
>NA|TRBD2|TRBV11-2|TRBJ2-1
CASSLTSGFNEQFF
TGTGCCAGCAGCTTGACTAGCGGGTTCAATGAGCAGTTCTTC
>NA|TRBD2|TRBV19|TRBJ2-1
CASSLAGGDNEQFF
TGTGCCAGTAGCCTAGCGGGGGGAGACAATGAGCAGTTCTTC
>few|TRBD2|TRBV4-3|TRBJ2-1
CASSHKSSGGAPYNEQFF
TGCGCCAGCAGCCATAAGAGTAGCGGGGGGGCCCCCTACAATGAGCAGTTCTTC